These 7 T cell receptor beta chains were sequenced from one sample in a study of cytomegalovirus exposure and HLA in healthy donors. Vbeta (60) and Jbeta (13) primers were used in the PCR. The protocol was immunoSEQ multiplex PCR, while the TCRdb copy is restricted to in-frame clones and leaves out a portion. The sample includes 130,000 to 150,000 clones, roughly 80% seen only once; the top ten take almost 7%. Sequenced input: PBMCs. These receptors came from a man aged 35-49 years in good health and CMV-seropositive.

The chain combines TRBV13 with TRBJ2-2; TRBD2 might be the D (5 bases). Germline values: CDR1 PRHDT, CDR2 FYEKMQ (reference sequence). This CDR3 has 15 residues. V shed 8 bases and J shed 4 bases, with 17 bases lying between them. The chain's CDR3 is CASEAKRSSTGELFF. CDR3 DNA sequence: TGTGCCAGCGAAGCGAAGCGGAGTTCCACCGGGGAGCTGTTTTTT.

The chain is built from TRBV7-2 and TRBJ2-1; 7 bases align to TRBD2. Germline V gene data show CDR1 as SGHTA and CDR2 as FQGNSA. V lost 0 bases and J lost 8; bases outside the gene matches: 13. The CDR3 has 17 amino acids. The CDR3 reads CASSLALTSDLRDEQFF. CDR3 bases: TGTGCCAGCAGCTTAGCGCTTACTAGCGACCTTAGGGATGAGCAGTTCTTC.

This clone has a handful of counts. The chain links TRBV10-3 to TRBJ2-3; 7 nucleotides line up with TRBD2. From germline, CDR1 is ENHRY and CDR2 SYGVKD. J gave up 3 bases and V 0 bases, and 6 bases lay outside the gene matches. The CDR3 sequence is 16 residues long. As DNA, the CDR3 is TGTGCCATCAGTGAGTCGACGGGCGGGAGAACAGATACGCAGTATTTT. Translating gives CAISESTGGRTDTQYF.

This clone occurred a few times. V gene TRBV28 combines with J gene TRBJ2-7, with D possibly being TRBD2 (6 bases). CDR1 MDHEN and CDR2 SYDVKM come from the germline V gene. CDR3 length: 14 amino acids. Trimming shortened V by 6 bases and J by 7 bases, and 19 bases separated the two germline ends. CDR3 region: CASRWTGGPGEQYF. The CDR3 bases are TGTGCCAGCAGATGGACCGGGGGTCCGGGAGAGCAGTACTTC.

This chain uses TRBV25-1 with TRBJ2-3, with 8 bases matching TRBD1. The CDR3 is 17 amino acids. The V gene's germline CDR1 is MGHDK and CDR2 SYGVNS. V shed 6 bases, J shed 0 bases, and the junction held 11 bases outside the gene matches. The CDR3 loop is CASRPGQDMSSTDTQYF. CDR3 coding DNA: TGTGCCAGCAGACCGGGACAGGACATGTCTAGCACAGATACGCAGTATTTT.

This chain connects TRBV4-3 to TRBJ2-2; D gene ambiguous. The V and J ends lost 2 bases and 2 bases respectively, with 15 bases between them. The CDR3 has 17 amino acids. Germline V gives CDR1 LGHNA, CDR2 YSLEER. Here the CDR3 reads CASSQPPRSSNTGELFF. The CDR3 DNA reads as TGCGCCAGCAGCCAACCACCGAGGAGCTCTAACACCGGGGAGCTGTTTTTT.

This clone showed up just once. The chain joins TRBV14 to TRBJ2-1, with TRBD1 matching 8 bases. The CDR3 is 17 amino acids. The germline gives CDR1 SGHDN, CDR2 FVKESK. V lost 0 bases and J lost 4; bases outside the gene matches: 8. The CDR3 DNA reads TGTGCCAGCAGCCAAGAGACCCGGGACAGGCATTACAATGAGCAGTTCTTC. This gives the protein CASSQETRDRHYNEQFF.